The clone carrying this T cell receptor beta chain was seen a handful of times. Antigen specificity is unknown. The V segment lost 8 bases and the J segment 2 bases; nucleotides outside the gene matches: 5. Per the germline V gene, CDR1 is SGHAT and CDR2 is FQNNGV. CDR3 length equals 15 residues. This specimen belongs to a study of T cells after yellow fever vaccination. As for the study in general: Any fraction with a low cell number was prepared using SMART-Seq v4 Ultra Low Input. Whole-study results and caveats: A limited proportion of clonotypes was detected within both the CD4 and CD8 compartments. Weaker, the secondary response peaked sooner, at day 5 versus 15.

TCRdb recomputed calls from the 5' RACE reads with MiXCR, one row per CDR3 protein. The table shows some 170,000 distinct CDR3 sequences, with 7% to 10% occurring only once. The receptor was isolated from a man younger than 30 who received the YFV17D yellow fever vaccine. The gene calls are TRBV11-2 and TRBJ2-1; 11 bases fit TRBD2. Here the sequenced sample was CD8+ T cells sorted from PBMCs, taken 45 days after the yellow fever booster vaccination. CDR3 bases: TGTGCCAGCGGGGATAGCGGGGGGGCCTACAATGAGCAGTTCTTC. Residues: CASGDSGGAYNEQFF. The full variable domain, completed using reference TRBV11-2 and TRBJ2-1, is EAGVAQSPRYKIIEKRQSVAFWCNPISGHATLYWYQQILGQGPKLLIQFQNNGVVDDSQLPKDRFSAERLKGVDSTLKIQPAKLEDSAVYLCASGDSGGAYNEQFFGPGTRLTVL.